This is a list of T cell receptor beta chains from one sample in a study of blood T cell repertoires in COVID-19. Assay used: immunoSEQ multiplex PCR; TCRdb lists only in-frame clones, some missing. The sample shows 100,000 to 150,000 clones, 84% of them seen only once. Source material: PBMCs or T cells enriched from blood (not recorded which). These receptors were obtained from a woman aged 25 to 45 who had recovered from COVID-19. CDR3s include the opening cysteine and the closing phenylalanine or tryptophan. A D gene is named only where the DNA matches it firmly. Clone size is shown for a subset of rows, as once, few, many or a class of expanded clone.

>-|TRBD2|TRBJ2-7|TRBV28
CASSSGTSGRIYEQYF
TGTGCCAGCAGTTCGGGGACTAGCGGGAGAATCTACGAGCAGTACTTC
>-|-|TRBJ1-4|TRBV27
CASSLGGLTEKLFF
TGTGCCAGCAGTTTAGGAGGGTTGACTGAAAAACTGTTTTTT
>-|-|TRBJ2-1|TRBV9
CASSPGGGSFESEQFF
TGTGCCAGCAGCCCAGGGGGCGGGAGTTTCGAGAGTGAGCAGTTCTTC
>-|-|TRBJ2-1|TRBV5-6
CASSLAGDTEQFF
TGTGCCAGCAGCTTGGCCGGAGATACCGAGCAGTTCTTC
>once|-|TRBJ2-1|TRBV21-1
CASSKKDSLSSYNEQFF
TGTGCCAGCAGCAAAAAAGACAGCTTGAGCTCCTACAATGAGCAGTTCTTC
>-|-|TRBJ1-2|TRBV18
CASSQAGRANYGYTF
TGTGCCAGCTCACAGGCGGGGCGGGCTAACTATGGCTACACCTTC
>once|TRBD2|TRBJ2-2|TRBV9
CASSWGLGSGELFF
TGTGCCAGCAGCTGGGGACTAGGGTCCGGGGAGCTGTTTTTT
>-|-|TRBJ2-1|TRBV7-2
CASSFSQGGEQFF
TGTGCCAGCAGCTTTTCGCAAGGAGGTGAGCAGTTCTTC
>-|TRBD2|TRBJ2-1|TRBV7-9
CASSLTSGRAYNEQFF
TGTGCCAGCAGCTTGACTAGCGGGAGGGCCTACAATGAGCAGTTCTTC
>-|TRBD1|TRBJ1-5|TRBV6-2/TRBV6-3
CASSHNHAGGGQPQHF
TGTGCCAGCAGTCACAACCACGCAGGGGGTGGTCAGCCCCAGCATTTT
>-|TRBD1|TRBJ1-2|TRBV12-3/TRBV12-4
CASSWDRGYGYTF
TGTGCCAGCAGTTGGGACAGGGGCTATGGCTACACCTTC
>-|TRBD2|TRBJ2-7|TRBV15
CATSREIAGGPDYEQYF
TGTGCCACCAGCAGAGAAATAGCGGGAGGGCCTGATTACGAGCAGTACTTC
>-|-|TRBJ2-3|TRBV27
CASSQVTGWADTQYF
TGTGCCAGCAGCCAAGTCACAGGGTGGGCAGATACGCAGTATTTT
>few|-|TRBJ2-7|TRBV5-4
CASSLEGSSYEQYF
TGTGCCAGCAGCTTGGAAGGGAGCTCCTACGAGCAGTACTTC
>-|-|TRBJ1-2|TRBV4-3
CASSQDPQGSYGYTF
TGCGCCAGCAGCCAAGACCCGCAGGGAAGCTATGGCTACACCTTC
>-|-|TRBJ2-7|TRBV7-6
CASSSLAGRGLYEQYF
TGTGCCAGCAGCTCACTAGCGGGCAGGGGGCTCTACGAGCAGTACTTC
>-|-|TRBJ1-5|TRBV5-5
CASSFVAFGVNQPQHF
TGTGCCAGCAGCTTCGTGGCCTTCGGAGTCAATCAGCCCCAGCATTTT
>-|TRBD1|TRBJ2-3|TRBV7-2
CASSTRGQGLAPDTQYF
TGTGCCAGCAGCACCCGTGGACAGGGGTTAGCGCCAGATACGCAGTATTTT
>-|-|TRBJ1-4|TRBV5-5
CASSLQSIPDNALF
TGTGCCAGCAGCTTGCAGTCGATTCCGGACAATGCCCTTTTT
>once|-|TRBJ1-2|TRBV3-1/TRBV3-2
CASSQGPEGGYTF
TGTGCCAGCAGCCAAGGCCCGGAGGGAGGCTACACCTTC
>-|TRBD1|TRBJ2-3|TRBV27
CASSFGTAADTQYF
TGTGCCAGCAGTTTTGGGACAGCGGCAGATACGCAGTATTTT
>once|TRBD1|TRBJ1-6|TRBV18
CASSPVTGANSPLHF
TGTGCCAGCTCACCAGTTACAGGGGCCAATTCACCCCTCCACTTT
>-|-|TRBJ1-2|TRBV27
CASSLSRHNYGYTF
TGTGCCAGCAGTTTATCAAGACACAACTATGGCTACACCTTC
>-|-|TRBJ1-5|TRBV19
CASTLRDSRNQPQHF
TGTGCCAGTACCCTGCGGGACTCCCGAAATCAGCCCCAGCATTTT
>-|-|TRBJ1-5|TRBV19
CASSVQGLQPQHF
TGTGCCAGTAGTGTACAGGGTCTCCAGCCCCAGCATTTT
>few|-|TRBJ1-1|TRBV4-3
CASSQSGNTEAFF
TGCGCCAGCAGCCAATCCGGGAACACTGAAGCTTTCTTT
>-|TRBD1|TRBJ1-1|TRBV28
CASSRRTGRNTEAFF
TGTGCCAGCAGTCGACGGACAGGCAGGAACACTGAAGCTTTCTTT
>-|-|TRBJ2-1|TRBV6-5
CASSKAEGAYNEQFF
TGTGCCAGCAGCAAAGCGGAGGGAGCCTACAATGAGCAGTTCTTC
>-|TRBD1|TRBJ2-5|TRBV28
CASRDRGQETQYF
TGTGCCAGCAGGGACAGGGGACAAGAGACCCAGTACTTC
>-|-|TRBJ2-1|TRBV9
CASSLPPSDYRQFF
TGTGCCAGCAGTCTACCCCCTAGCGATTATAGGCAGTTCTTC
>-|-|TRBJ1-1|TRBV30
CAWSTGRTEAFF
TGTGCCTGGAGTACAGGGCGAACTGAAGCTTTCTTT
>-|TRBD1|TRBJ2-7|TRBV7-9
CASSLDGTDYEQYF
TGTGCCAGCAGCTTAGACGGGACAGACTACGAGCAGTACTTC
>-|-|TRBJ2-7|TRBV30
CAWKGRGAGFYEQYF
TGTGCCTGGAAAGGAAGAGGCGCAGGGTTTTACGAGCAGTACTTC
>-|-|TRBJ1-6|TRBV23-1
CASSQSRWSSYNSPLHF
TGCGCCAGCAGTCAATCTAGGTGGAGCTCCTATAATTCACCCCTCCACTTT
>-|TRBD1|TRBJ2-7|TRBV4-1
CASSPETGTGGYEQYF
TGCGCCAGCAGCCCGGAAACGGGGACAGGGGGCTACGAGCAGTACTTC
>-|-|TRBJ1-2|TRBV6-2/TRBV6-3
CASSYSGQGYGYTF
TGTGCCAGCAGTTACTCGGGGCAGGGCTATGGCTACACCTTC
>-|TRBD2|TRBJ2-5|TRBV5-1
CASSLRLAGSMGETQYF
TGCGCCAGCAGCTTGAGGCTAGCGGGAAGCATGGGAGAGACCCAGTACTTC
>-|TRBD1|TRBJ1-6|TRBV6-5
CASRYQDRRASPLHF
TGTGCCAGCAGATACCAGGACAGGCGGGCTTCACCCCTCCACTTT
>-|-|TRBJ2-1|TRBV5-1
CASSLGLGNEQFF
TGCGCCAGCAGCTTGGGACTAGGTAATGAGCAGTTCTTC
>-|-|TRBJ2-3|TRBV14
CASSQGRAVMASTDTQYF
TGTGCCAGCAGCCAAGGTCGAGCGGTGATGGCTAGCACAGATACGCAGTATTTT